This T cell receptor (beta chain) was recovered during a study of CD8+CD57+ T cells in acquired aplastic anemia. The overall study: Isolated CD4+ and CD8+ cells, once sorted, yielded DNA averaging about 3 ug.

As concerns this clonotype: What it binds is not known. An end of the junction differs from the germline gene, which may be a read error.

General study findings and limits: The same twenty-nine CD8+ CDR3 sequences occurred in patients and in controls. CD8+ Simpson's diversity in patients was not significantly different from that in controls.

The CDR3 totals 13 residues. Germline V gene sequence: CDR1 SQVTM, CDR2 ANQGSEA. TCR beta VDJ and CDR3 profiles were obtained from a genomic DNA template. TCRdb called the reads again in MiXCR, with one record for every CDR3 protein. Among hundreds of thousands of distinct CDR3 sequences listed, approximately 82% were seen once. In patients chosen for sequencing, flow cytometry had shown CD8+CD57+ cell expansion. The study sampled blood from patients who had received no therapy. The chain recombines TRBV29-1 with TRBJ1-6, with a tentative D call TRBD1 (5 bases). The clonotype originates from a human donor with aplastic anemia. Sequencing was carried out using sorted CD4+, CD8+, or CD8+CD57+ T cells (not recorded which) from PBMCs. The DNA of the CDR3 is TGCGGCGTTGGGGGGGATTCGGAATCACCCCTCCACTTT. It codes for CGVGGDSESPLHF.